Listed here is a single TCR beta chain. The antigen this receptor binds is unknown. No quality values exist for individual bases; no much larger clone is one base distant. This sample was taken from a study of blood T cell repertoires in COVID-19 (TCRdb year 2020). Background for the entire study: Collaborator samples came from the United States, Italy and Spain and covered acute and convalescent phases of COVID-19. The material from the prospective study consisted of cDNA or gDNA derived from T cells, B-cell-depleted T cells, or PBMCs. The dataset comprised deeply sampled blood TCRbeta repertoires from subjects exposed to, actively infected with, or recovered from COVID-19. The repertoires were released in a freely available public database intended as a resource for research on the immune response to SARS-CoV-2. The samples were drawn from the first 160 participants of the ongoing ImmuneRACE study and from 1,254 subjects provided by 6 global collaborators. A de-identified subject ID, COVID-19 status, age in years and sex were almost always included in the sample metadata. Where available, HLA class I and class II types were obtained from metadata supplied by the sample provider rather than from assay-based typing.

Points the paper makes about the study in general: The amount of clinical and demographic metadata varied by source and participant and was provided uncurated.

TCRbeta CDR3 regions were amplified from genomic DNA by means of the immunoSEQ Assay, a bias-controlled multiplex PCR. The paper's data handling went like this. Within the assay, amplification of reference gene primers was used to estimate how many nucleated cells each sample contained. To quantify the absolute abundance of each unique TCRbeta CDR3 rearrangement, sequence reads were collapsed and filtered. For each sample, productive Simpson clonality was calculated as the square root of Simpson's diversity index over productive rearrangements. Entries here come from immuneACCESS through TCRdb and include only in-frame sequences with V and J called. Some clones fail to appear in such tables; in the studies checked, an unresolved V gene covers under half of the shortfall, and the cause of the remainder is unknown. V and J calls and clone size are those listed in that table; D and trimming were worked out from the DNA. The sample contains 110,000 or so clones, about 88% of them found a single time. The ten largest clones take up roughly 8.4% of the sample.

The CDR3 has 15 amino acids, counting the end cysteine and phenylalanine. The sequence is cut down to CDR3 DNA, 45 bases in frame from base 1. Looking up the germline V gene (reference sequence) yields CDR1 MNHEY and CDR2 SMNVEV. From V the trimming removes 11 bases and from J it removes 1 base, while the gene matches leave 9 bases of the junction unaccounted for. Samples from volunteer blood donors who had recovered from COVID-19 were contributed by a second Seattle source. Whole blood was collected in K2EDTA tubes by collaborating institutions according to the institutions' own protocols. For TCRbeta analysis, collaborators shipped samples as frozen whole blood, isolated PBMCs, or DNA extracted from either of those sample types.

The chain was built from TRBV27 and TRBJ2-7; TRBD2 fits 12 bases in the junction. Material: peripheral blood. The clonotype comes from a woman aged 70-85 years who had recovered from COVID-19. The DNA reads TGTGCCTCTCTGGGGCTAGCGGGAGGGTCCTACGAGCAGTACTTC. Its translation reads: CASLGLAGGSYEQYF.